This T cell receptor (beta chain) emerged from a study of blood T cells in healthy people across ages. Investigators took about 10 milliliters of peripheral blood from every donor. RNA extraction gave at least 5 micrograms of total RNA per sample. Combining a sample-barcoded 5' primer with a J-beta primer mix, a second PCR ran for roughly 6 to 12 cycles. TCRdb fed the 5' RACE reads into MiXCR, producing one record per CDR3 protein. Of just over 1 million distinct CDR3 sequences in the sample, around 43% were seen once. The V and J ends lost 3 bases and 3 bases respectively, with 14 bases between them. CDR3 length equals 15 residues. Germline loops: CDR1 MNHNS, CDR2 SASEGT.

Sequenced sample: blood. The chain couples TRBV6-1 to TRBJ1-1; D might be TRBD1 (6 bases). The source is a woman aged 60 to 75 in good health. For the CDR3, the DNA is TGTGCCAGCAGTGACTACAGGGTGAGGGACACTGAAGCTTTCTTT. This gives the protein CASSDYRVRDTEAFF.